The clone carrying this TCR beta chain was detected many times. Its matching antigen is unknown. The V end lost 2 bases, the J end lost 1 base, and 9 bases lay between the germline ends. The CDR3 spans 15 residues. CDR1 SGHTA and CDR2 FQGNSA come from the germline V gene. TCRdb re-called the 5' RACE reads with MiXCR, one entry per CDR3 protein. This table holds about 460,000 distinct CDR3 sequences, less than 6% found once. This sample is part of a study of CD8 T cells in ankylosing spondylitis. Study-level findings and limits: Blood of patients with ankylosing spondylitis appeared to be characterized by a TCR beta motif of eight or nine highly homologous variants.

The chain combines TRBV7-2 with TRBJ1-5, with D maybe TRBD1 (5 bases). Sequencing was carried out using blood, either unsorted or a sorted T cell fraction (not recorded which). The TCR originated in a male donor with ankylosing spondylitis. In DNA, the CDR3 is TGTGCCAGCAGCTTAAGGGCAGGGAGCAATCAGCCCCAGCATTTT. Translated: CASSLRAGSNQPQHF.